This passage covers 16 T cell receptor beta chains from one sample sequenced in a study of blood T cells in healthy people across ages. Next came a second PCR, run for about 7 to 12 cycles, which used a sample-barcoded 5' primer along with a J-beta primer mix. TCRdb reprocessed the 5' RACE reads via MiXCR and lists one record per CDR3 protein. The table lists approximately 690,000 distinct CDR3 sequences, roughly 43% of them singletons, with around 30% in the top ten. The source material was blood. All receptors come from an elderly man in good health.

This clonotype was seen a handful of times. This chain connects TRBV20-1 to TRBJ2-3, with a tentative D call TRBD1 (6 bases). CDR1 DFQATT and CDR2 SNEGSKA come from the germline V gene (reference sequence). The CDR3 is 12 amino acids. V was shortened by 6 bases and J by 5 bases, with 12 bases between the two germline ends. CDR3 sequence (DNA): TGCAGTGCCGCGCAGGGACAAGATACGCAGTATTTT. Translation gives CSAAQGQDTQYF.

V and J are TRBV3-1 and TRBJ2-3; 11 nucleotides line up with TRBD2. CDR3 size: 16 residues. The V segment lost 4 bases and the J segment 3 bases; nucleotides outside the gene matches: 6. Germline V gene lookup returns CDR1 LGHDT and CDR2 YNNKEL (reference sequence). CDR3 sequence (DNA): TGTGCCAGCAGCCCCTCTAGCGGGGGGACAACAGATACGCAGTATTTT. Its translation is CASSPSSGGTTDTQYF.

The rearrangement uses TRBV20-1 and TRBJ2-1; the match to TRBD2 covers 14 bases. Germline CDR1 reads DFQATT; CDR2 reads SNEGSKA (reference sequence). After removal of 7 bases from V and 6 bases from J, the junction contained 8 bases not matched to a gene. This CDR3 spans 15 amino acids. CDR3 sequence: CSVSTGTSGSNEQFF. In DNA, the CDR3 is TGCAGTGTTTCGACCGGGACTAGCGGGAGCAATGAGCAGTTCTTC.

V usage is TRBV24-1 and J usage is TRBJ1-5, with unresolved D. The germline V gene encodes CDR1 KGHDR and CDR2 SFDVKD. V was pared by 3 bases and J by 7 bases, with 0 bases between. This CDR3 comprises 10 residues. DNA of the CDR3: TGTGCCACCAGTGATCAGCCCCAGCATTTT. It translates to CATSDQPQHF.

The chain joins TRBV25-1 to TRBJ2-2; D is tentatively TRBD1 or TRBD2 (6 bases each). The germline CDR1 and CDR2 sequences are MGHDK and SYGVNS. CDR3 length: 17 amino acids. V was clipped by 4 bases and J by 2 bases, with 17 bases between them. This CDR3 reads CASSVNGGAPNTGELFF. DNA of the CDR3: TGTGCCAGCAGTGTCAACGGGGGCGCGCCTAACACCGGGGAGCTGTTTTTT.

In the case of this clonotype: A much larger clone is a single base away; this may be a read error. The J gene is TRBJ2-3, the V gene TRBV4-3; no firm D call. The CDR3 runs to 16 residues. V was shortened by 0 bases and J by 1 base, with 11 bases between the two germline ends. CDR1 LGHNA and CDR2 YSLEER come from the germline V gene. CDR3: CASSQEVTGGTDTQYF. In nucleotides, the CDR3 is TGCGCCAGCAGCCAAGAAGTGACTGGGGGCACAGATACGCAGTATTTT.

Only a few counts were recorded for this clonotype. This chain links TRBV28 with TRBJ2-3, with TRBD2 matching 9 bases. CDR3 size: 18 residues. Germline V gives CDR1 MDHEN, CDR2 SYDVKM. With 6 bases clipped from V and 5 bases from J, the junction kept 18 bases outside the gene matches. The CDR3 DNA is TGTGCCAGCAGCCCGTCCTGGGGGGGCGGGAGGGCCAAAGATACGCAGTATTTT. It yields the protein CASSPSWGGGRAKDTQYF. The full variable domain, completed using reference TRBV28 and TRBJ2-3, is DVKVTQSSRYLVKRTGEKVFLECVQDMDHENMFWYRQDPGLGLRLIYFSYDVKMKEKGDIPEGYSVSREKKERFSLILESASTNQTSMYLCASSPSWGGGRAKDTQYFGPGTRLTVL.

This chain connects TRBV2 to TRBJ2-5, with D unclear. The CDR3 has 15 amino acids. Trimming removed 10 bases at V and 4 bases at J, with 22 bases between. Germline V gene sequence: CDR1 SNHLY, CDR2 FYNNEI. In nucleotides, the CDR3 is TGTGCCAACCACCGACGAGGCTCCTTCGGAGAGACCCAGTACTTC. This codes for CANHRRGSFGETQYF.

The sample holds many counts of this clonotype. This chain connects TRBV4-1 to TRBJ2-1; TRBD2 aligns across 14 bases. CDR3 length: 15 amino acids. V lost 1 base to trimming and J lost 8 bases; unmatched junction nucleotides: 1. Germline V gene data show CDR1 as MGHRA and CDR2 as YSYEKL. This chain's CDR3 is CASSQGLAGGYEQFF. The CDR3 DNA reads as TGCGCCAGCAGCCAAGGACTAGCGGGAGGGTATGAGCAGTTCTTC.

CDR3 sequence reads: CASSRKRLLAGYTF. CDR3 nucleotide sequence: TGTGCCAGCAGCCGGAAGAGATTACTCGCGGGCTACACCTTC. The chain has TRBV5-6 and TRBJ1-2; D not certain. CDR1 and CDR2 (germline): SGHDT, YYEEEE. The CDR3 runs 14 residues. V was pared by 4 bases and J by 8 bases, with 18 bases between.

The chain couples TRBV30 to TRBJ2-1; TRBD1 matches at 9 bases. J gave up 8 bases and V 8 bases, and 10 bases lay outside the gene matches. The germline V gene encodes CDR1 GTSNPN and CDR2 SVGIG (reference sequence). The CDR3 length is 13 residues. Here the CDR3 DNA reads TGTGCCCAGGGACAGGGAAGGGTGGATGAGCAGTTCTTC. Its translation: CAQGQGRVDEQFF.

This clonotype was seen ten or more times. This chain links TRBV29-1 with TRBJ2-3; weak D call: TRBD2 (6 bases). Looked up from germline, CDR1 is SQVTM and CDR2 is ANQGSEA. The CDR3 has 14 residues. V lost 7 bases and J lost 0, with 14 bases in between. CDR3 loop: CSAMEGRSTDTQYF. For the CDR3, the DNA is TGCAGCGCTATGGAGGGCCGGAGCACAGATACGCAGTATTTT.

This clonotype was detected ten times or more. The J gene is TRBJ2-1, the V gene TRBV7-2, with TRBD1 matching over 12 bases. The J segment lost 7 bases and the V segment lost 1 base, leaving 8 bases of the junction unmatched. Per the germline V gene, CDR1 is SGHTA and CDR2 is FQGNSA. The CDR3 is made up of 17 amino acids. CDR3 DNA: TGTGCCAGCAGCTTAGAAGGGACAGGGGGCGGCAGGAATGAGCAGTTCTTC. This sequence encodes CASSLEGTGGGRNEQFF.

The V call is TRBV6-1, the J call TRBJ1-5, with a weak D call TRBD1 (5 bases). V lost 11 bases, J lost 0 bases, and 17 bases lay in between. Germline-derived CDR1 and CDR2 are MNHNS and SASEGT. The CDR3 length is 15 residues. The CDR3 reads CAARDGEYSNQPQHF. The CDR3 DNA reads TGTGCCGCCCGGGACGGCGAATATAGCAATCAGCCCCAGCATTTT.

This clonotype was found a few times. CDR3 sequence reads: CASSFEGPLRGSPLHF. In nucleotides, the CDR3 is TGCGCCAGCAGCTTCGAAGGTCCGCTAAGGGGTTCACCCCTCCACTTT. The chain links TRBV5-1 to TRBJ1-6, with TRBD1 as a possible D gene (5 bases). This CDR3 has 16 amino acids. The V and J ends lost 2 bases and 9 bases respectively, with 18 bases between them. Germline assignment: CDR1 SGHRS and CDR2 YFSETQ.

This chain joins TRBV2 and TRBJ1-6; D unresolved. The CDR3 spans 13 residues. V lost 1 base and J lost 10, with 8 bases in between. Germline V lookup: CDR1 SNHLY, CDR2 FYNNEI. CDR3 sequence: CASSEVKGSPLHF. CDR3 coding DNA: TGTGCCAGCAGTGAAGTAAAAGGCTCACCCCTCCACTTT. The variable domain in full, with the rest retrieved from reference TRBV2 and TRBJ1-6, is EPEVTQTPSHQVTQMGQEVILRCVPISNHLYFYWYRQILGQKVEFLVSFYNNEISEKSEIFDDQFSVERPDGSNFTLKIRSTKLEDSAMYFCASSEVKGSPLHFGNGTRLTVT.